One sample yielded the 2 T cell receptor beta chains listed below, sequenced in a study of blood T cell repertoires in COVID-19. Clones were read by immunoSEQ multiplex PCR, and TCRdb kept only the in-frame ones, dropping some. The sample yields some 140,000 clones, approximately 78% seen once. Sequencing input: peripheral blood. Receptor source: a man older than 75 with acute or convalescent COVID-19.

This clone was observed a single time. V and J are TRBV5-4 and TRBJ1-6; maybe TRBD1 (5 bases). The ends were cut back, 0 bases at V and 7 bases at J, with 11 bases in the middle. The CDR3 spans 15 residues. Germline CDR1 is SGHNT and CDR2 is YYREEE (reference sequence). CDR3 nucleotide sequence: TGTGCCAGCAGCTTGGAGGAGGGGATCAATTCACCCCTCCACTTT. Protein product: CASSLEEGINSPLHF. The whole variable domain, remainder taken from reference TRBV5-4 and TRBJ1-6, is ETGVTQSPTHLIKTRGQQVTLRCSSQSGHNTVSWYQQALGQGPQFIFQYYREEENGRGNFPPRFSGLQFPNYSSELNVNALELDDSALYLCASSLEEGINSPLHFGNGTRLTVT.

The chain links TRBV4-2 to TRBJ2-7; TRBD2 is a possible D gene (6 bases). Trimming removed 1 base at V and 0 bases at J, with 10 bases between. Germline lookup yields CDR1 LGHNA and CDR2 YNFKEQ. This CDR3 has 15 residues. CDR3 DNA sequence: TGTGCCAGCAGCCAAGTTGCGGAGGGCTCCTACGAGCAGTACGTC. Amino acids: CASSQVAEGSYEQYV.